This T cell receptor (beta chain) was found in a study of control samples from healthy donors and cancer patients. Assay: immunoSEQ multiplex PCR; the TCRdb copy retains only in-frame clones and omits some. The repertoire holds approximately 86,000 clones, about 83% seen once, with approximately 2% in the top ten. Germline CDR1 KGHSH, CDR2 LQKENI. The CDR3 runs 13 residues. V was clipped by 3 bases and J by 5 bases, with 8 bases between them. The clonotype was recovered from a woman between 35 and 50 years old in good health. V and J are TRBV18 and TRBJ2-1; D may be TRBD1 (6 bases). Specimen: blood. CDR3 DNA sequence: TGTGCCAGCTCACCCACAGGGAACAATGAGCAGTTCTTC. Translation: CASSPTGNNEQFF.